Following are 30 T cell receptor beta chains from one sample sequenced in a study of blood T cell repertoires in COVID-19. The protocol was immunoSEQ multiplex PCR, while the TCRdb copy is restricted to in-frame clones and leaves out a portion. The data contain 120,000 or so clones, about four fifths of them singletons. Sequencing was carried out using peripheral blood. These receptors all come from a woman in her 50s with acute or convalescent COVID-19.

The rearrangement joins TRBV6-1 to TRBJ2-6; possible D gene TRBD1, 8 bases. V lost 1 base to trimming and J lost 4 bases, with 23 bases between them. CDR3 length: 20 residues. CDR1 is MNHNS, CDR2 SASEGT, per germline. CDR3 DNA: TGTGCCAGCAGTGAAGACCGCCGGACAGGGAGGGGTCGCGGGGCCAACGTCCTGACTTTC. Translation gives CASSEDRRTGRGRGANVLTF.

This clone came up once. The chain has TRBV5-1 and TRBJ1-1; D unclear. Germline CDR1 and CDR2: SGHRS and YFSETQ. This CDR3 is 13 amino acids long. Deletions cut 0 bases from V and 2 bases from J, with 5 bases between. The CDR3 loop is CASSLDSNTEAFF. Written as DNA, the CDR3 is TGCGCCAGCAGCTTGGACAGCAACACTGAAGCTTTCTTT. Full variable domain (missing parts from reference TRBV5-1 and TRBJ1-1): KAGVTQTPRYLIKTRGQQVTLSCSPISGHRSVSWYQQTPGQGLQFLFEYFSETQRNKGNFPGRFSGRQFSNSRSEMNVSTLELGDSALYLCASSLDSNTEAFFGQGTRLTVV.

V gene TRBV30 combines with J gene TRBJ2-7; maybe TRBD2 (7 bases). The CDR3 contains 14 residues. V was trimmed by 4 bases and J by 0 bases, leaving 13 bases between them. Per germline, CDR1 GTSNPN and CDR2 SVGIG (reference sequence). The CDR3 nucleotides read TGTGCCTGGAAGAGGGGGGGAAGCTCCTACGAGCAGTACTTC. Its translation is CAWKRGGSSYEQYF.

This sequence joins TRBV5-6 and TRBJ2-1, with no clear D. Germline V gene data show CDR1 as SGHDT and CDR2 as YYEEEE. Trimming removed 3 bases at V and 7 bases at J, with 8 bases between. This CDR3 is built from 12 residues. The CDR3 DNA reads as TGTGCCAGCAGCTCGACTCGGAATGAGCAGTTCTTC. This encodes CASSSTRNEQFF.

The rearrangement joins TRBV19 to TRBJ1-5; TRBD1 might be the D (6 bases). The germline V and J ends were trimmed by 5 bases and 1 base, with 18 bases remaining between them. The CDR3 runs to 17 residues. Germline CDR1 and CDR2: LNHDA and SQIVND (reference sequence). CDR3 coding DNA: TGTGCCAGTAGTCCGGCAGGGGCAATGGGAAGCAATCAGCCCCAGCATTTT. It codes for CASSPAGAMGSNQPQHF.

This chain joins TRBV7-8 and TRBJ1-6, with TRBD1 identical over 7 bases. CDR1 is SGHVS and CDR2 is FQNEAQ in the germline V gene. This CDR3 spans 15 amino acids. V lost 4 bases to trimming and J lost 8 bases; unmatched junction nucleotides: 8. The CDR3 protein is CASSWRGQGDSPLHF. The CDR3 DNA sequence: TGTGCCAGCAGCTGGAGGGGGCAGGGTGATTCACCCCTCCACTTT.

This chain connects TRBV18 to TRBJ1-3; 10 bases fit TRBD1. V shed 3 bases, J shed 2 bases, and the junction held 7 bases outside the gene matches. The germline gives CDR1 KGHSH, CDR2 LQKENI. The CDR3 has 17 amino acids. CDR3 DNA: TGTGCCAGCTCACCCACAAGGGACAGGGGTGCTGGAAACACCATATATTTT. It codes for CASSPTRDRGAGNTIYF. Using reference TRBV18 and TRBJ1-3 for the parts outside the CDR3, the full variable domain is NAGVMQNPRHLVRRRGQEARLRCSPMKGHSHVYWYRQLPEEGLKFMVYLQKENIIDESGMPKERFSAEFPKEGPSILRIQQVVRGDSAAYFCASSPTRDRGAGNTIYFGEGSWLTVV.

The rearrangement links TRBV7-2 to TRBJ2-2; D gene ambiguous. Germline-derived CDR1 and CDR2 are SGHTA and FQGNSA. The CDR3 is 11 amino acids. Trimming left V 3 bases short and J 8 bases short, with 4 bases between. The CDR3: CASSFQGELFF. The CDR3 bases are TGTGCCAGCAGCTTTCAGGGGGAGCTGTTTTTT.

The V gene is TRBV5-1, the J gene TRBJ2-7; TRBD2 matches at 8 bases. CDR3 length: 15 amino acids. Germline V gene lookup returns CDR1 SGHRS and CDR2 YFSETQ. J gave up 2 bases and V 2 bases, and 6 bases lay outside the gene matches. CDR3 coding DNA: TGCGCCAGCAGCTTTAGCGGGGACCCCACCTACGAGCAGTACTTC. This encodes CASSFSGDPTYEQYF.

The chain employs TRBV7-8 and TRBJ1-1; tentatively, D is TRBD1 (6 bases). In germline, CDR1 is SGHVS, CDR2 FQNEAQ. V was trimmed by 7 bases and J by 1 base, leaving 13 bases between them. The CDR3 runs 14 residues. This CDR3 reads CASTPNRANTEAFF. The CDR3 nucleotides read TGTGCCAGCACCCCTAACAGGGCGAACACTGAAGCTTTCTTT.

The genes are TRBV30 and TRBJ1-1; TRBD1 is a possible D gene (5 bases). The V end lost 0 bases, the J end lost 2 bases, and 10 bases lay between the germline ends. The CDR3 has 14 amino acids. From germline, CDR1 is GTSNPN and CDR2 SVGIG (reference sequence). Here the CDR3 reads CAWSVWGDNTEAFF. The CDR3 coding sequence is TGTGCCTGGAGTGTATGGGGGGATAACACTGAAGCTTTCTTT.

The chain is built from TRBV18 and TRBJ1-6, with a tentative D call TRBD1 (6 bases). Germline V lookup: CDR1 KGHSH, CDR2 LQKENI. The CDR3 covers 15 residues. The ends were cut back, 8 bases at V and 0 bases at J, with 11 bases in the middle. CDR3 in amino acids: CASRQGSSYNSPLHF. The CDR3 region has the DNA TGTGCCAGCCGGCAGGGGAGCTCCTATAATTCACCCCTCCACTTT. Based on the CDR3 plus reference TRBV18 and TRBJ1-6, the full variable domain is NAGVMQNPRHLVRRRGQEARLRCSPMKGHSHVYWYRQLPEEGLKFMVYLQKENIIDESGMPKERFSAEFPKEGPSILRIQQVVRGDSAAYFCASRQGSSYNSPLHFGNGTRLTVT.

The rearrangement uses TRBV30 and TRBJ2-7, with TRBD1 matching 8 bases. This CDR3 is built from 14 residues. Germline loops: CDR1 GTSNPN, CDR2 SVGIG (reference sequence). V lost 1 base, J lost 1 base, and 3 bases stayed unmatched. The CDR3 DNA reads TGTGCCTGGAGTGGGCAGGGGGCATCCTACGAGCAGTACTTC. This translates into CAWSGQGASYEQYF.

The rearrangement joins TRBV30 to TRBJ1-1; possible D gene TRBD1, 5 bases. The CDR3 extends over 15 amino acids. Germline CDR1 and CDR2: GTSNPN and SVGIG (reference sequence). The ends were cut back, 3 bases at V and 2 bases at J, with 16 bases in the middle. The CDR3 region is CAWRPQGNVNTEAFF. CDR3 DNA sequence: TGTGCCTGGAGACCGCAGGGAAACGTTAACACTGAAGCTTTCTTT. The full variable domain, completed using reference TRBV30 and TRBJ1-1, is SQTIHQWPATLVQPVGSPLSLECTVEGTSNPNLYWYRQAAGRGLQLLFYSVGIGQISSEVPQNLSASRPQDRQFILSSKKLLLSDSGFYLCAWRPQGNVNTEAFFGQGTRLTVV.

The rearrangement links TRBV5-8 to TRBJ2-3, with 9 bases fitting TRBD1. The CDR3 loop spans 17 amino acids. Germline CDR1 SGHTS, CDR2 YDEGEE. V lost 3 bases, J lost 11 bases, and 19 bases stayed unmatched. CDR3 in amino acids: CASSSPAPGTGPERQYF. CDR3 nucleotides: TGTGCCAGCAGCTCACCCGCACCCGGGACAGGGCCAGAAAGGCAGTATTTT.

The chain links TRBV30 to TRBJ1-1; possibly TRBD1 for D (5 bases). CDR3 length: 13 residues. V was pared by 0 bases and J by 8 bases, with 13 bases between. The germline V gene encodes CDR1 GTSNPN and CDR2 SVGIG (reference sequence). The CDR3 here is CAWSVGGSGEAFF. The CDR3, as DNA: TGTGCCTGGAGTGTTGGAGGGTCAGGGGAAGCTTTCTTT.

The CDR3 sequence is CAISGLGTDTQYF. CDR3 sequence (DNA): TGTGCCATCAGCGGTTTGGGCACAGATACGCAGTATTTT. The chain carries TRBV10-3 and TRBJ2-3; D is ambiguous. From germline, CDR1 is ENHRY and CDR2 SYGVKD. Between the trimmed V and J ends, which lost 6 bases and 1 base, there was a span of 8 bases. The CDR3 is 13 residues long.

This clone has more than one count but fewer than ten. DNA of the CDR3: TGCGCCAGCAGCTCCCTAACCGGGACAGGGAATGGCTACACCTTC. This encodes CASSSLTGTGNGYTF. This chain links TRBV5-1 with TRBJ1-2; 9 bases are shared with TRBD1. Germline V gene data show CDR1 as SGHRS and CDR2 as YFSETQ. This CDR3 has 15 amino acids. The V segment lost 3 bases and the J segment 6 bases; nucleotides outside the gene matches: 9.

The CDR3 coding sequence is TGTGCCAGCAAAGGAGACGGGGTGACAGATACGCAGTATTTT. Protein: CASKGDGVTDTQYF. The J gene is TRBJ2-3, the V gene TRBV2; D is possibly TRBD2 (5 bases). The CDR3 is made up of 14 amino acids. The V end was cut by 7 bases, the J end by 3 bases, with 14 bases between. The germline CDR1 and CDR2 sequences are SNHLY and FYNNEI.

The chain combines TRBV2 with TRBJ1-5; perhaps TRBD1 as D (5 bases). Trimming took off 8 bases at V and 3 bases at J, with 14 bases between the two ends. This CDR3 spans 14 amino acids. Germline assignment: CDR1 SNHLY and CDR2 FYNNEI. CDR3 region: CASGPSGFNQPQHF. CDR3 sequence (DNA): TGTGCCAGCGGTCCTTCAGGGTTCAATCAGCCCCAGCATTTT.

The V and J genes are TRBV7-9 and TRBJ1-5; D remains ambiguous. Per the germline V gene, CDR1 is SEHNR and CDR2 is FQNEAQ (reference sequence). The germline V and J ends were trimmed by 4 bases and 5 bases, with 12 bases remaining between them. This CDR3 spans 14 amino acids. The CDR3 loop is CASSSQEGYQPQHF. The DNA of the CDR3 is TGTGCCAGCAGCTCGCAAGAGGGATATCAGCCCCAGCATTTT.

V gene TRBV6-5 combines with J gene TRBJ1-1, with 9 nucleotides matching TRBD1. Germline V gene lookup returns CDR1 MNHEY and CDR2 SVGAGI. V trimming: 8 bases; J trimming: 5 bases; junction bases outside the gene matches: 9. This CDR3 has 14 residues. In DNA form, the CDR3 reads TGTGCCAGCGTGATGAGGACAGGGGCGACTGAAGCTTTCTTT. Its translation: CASVMRTGATEAFF.

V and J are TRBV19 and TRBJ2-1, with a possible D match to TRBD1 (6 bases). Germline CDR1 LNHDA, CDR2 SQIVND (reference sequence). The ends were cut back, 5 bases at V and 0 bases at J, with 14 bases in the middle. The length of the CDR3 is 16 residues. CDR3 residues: CASSPRRGGSYNEQFF. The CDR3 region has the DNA TGTGCCAGTAGTCCCCGGAGAGGGGGCTCCTACAATGAGCAGTTCTTC.

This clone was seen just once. CDR3 DNA: TGCGCCAGCAGCTCACGACAGGCTCAAGGCTACACCTTC. It encodes CASSSRQAQGYTF. J is TRBJ1-2 and V is TRBV5-1; possible D gene TRBD1, 6 bases. The V gene lost 3 bases and the J gene lost 8 bases, with 14 bases spanning the gap. CDR1 and CDR2 (germline): SGHRS, YFSETQ. The CDR3 is 13 amino acids. Full variable domain (outside the CDR3, taken from reference TRBV5-1 and TRBJ1-2): KAGVTQTPRYLIKTRGQQVTLSCSPISGHRSVSWYQQTPGQGLQFLFEYFSETQRNKGNFPGRFSGRQFSNSRSEMNVSTLELGDSALYLCASSSRQAQGYTFGSGTRLTVV.

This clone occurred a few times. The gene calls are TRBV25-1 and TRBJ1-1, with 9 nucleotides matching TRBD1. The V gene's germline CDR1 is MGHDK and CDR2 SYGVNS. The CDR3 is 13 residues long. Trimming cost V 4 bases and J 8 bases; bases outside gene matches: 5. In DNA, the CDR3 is TGTGCCAGCAGTGCTAGGACAGGGGTCGAAGCTTTCTTT. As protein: CASSARTGVEAFF.

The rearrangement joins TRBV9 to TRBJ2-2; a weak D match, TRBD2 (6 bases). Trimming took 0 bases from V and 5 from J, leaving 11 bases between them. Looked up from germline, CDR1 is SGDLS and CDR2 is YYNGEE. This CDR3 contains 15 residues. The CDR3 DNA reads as TGTGCCAGCAGCGTAGGTGGGACTTTGACCGGGGAGCTGTTTTTT. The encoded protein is CASSVGGTLTGELFF.

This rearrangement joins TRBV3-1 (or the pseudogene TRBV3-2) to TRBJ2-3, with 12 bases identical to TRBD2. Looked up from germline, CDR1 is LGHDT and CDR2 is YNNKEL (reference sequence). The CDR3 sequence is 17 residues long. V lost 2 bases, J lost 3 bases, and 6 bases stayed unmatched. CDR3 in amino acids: CASSQPLAGGRTDTQYF. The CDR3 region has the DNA TGTGCCAGCAGCCAACCCCTAGCGGGGGGGCGAACAGATACGCAGTATTTT.

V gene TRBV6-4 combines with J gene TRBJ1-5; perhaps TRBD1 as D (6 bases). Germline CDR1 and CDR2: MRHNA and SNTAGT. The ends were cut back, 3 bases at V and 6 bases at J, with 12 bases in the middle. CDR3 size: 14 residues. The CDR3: CASSEGGEGQPQHF. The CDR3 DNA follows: TGTGCCAGCAGTGAAGGGGGGGAAGGTCAGCCCCAGCATTTT.

The DNA of the CDR3 is TGTGCCAGCAACAGGGGCCGTACCAATGAGCAGTTCTTC. Encoded protein: CASNRGRTNEQFF. The V and J genes are TRBV12-1 and TRBJ2-1; TRBD1 reflects the table's D call only, with no check against the DNA. TRBV12-1 is noted as a pseudogene. This CDR3 spans 13 amino acids.

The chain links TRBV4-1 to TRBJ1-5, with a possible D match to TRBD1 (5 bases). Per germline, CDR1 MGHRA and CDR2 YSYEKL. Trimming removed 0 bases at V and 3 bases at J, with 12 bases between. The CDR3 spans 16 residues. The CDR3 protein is CASSQDTGTFNQPQHF. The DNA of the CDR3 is TGCGCCAGCAGCCAAGATACAGGAACGTTCAATCAGCCCCAGCATTTT.